The present T cell receptor beta chain was sequenced within a study of cytomegalovirus exposure and HLA in healthy donors. V was trimmed by 0 bases and J by 10 bases, leaving 19 bases between them. Germline V gene data show CDR1 as SEHNR and CDR2 as FQNEAQ (reference sequence). The CDR3 is 16 residues long. Produced via immunoSEQ multiplex PCR; TCRdb's table is partial and in-frame only. The sample includes 150,000 to 200,000 clones, about four fifths of them seen just once. Worth noting for this clone: Its matching antigen is unknown.

Overall study findings and caveats: Rare sequences made up most TCRs, while some public TCRs were found in many donors.

The chain couples TRBV7-9 to TRBJ2-1; D is perhaps TRBD2 (7 bases). Sample: PBMCs. This clonotype was obtained from a man aged 18 to 30 in good health and CMV-seropositive. The CDR3 sequence: CASSLAGGRGAREQFF. The DNA for the CDR3 is TGTGCCAGCAGCTTAGCCGGGGGGAGGGGGGCGAGGGAGCAGTTCTTC.